The 6 T cell receptor beta chains below come from one sample, sequenced in a study of T cell repertoires in cytomegalovirus infection. TCRdb analysed the reads with MiXCR anew, one entry per CDR3 protein. The sample carries around 260,000 distinct CDR3 sequences, roughly a quarter recorded once. What was sequenced was PBMCs. These receptors were taken from a human donor in good health (CMV status not recorded). Some clones in this sample may be carry-over from other donors' samples.

J is TRBJ2-2 and V is TRBV20-1, with D maybe TRBD1 (5 bases). Per the germline V gene, CDR1 is DFQATT and CDR2 is SNEGSKA (reference sequence). This CDR3 is built from 13 residues. V was trimmed by 4 bases and J by 5 bases, leaving 11 bases between them. The CDR3 spells CSAKVQGTGELFF. The CDR3 nucleotides read TGCAGTGCTAAAGTTCAGGGAACCGGGGAGCTGTTTTTT.

This rearrangement joins TRBV28 to TRBJ2-7; D might be TRBD1 or TRBD2, each matching 5 bases. The CDR3 contains 15 residues. Germline V gene sequence: CDR1 MDHEN, CDR2 SYDVKM. V was clipped by 7 bases and J by 0 bases, with 16 bases between them. The CDR3 DNA sequence: TGTGCCAGCACCATTGAATGGGGGATCTCCTACGAGCAGTACTTC. It codes for CASTIEWGISYEQYF.

The rearrangement joins TRBV19 to TRBJ1-2; D is ambiguous. The CDR3 is 13 amino acids. Trimming took 3 bases from V and 2 from J, leaving 7 bases between them. Germline V gene lookup returns CDR1 LNHDA and CDR2 SQIVND (reference sequence). CDR3: CASSILGNYGYTF. The CDR3 DNA follows: TGTGCCAGTAGTATCCTAGGAAACTATGGCTACACCTTC. Looking up the rest from reference TRBV19 and TRBJ1-2 gives the full variable domain: DGGITQSPKYLFRKEGQNVTLSCEQNLNHDAMYWYRQDPGQGLRLIYYSQIVNDFQKGDIAEGYSVSREKKESFPLTVTSAQKNPTAFYLCASSILGNYGYTFGSGTRLTVV.

The chain couples TRBV12-3 or TRBV12-4 to TRBJ1-6; 7 bases fit TRBD1. CDR3 size: 15 residues. Losses at the gene ends were 5 bases for V and 10 bases for J; bases not matched to a gene: 11. CDR3 in amino acids: CASSATPTGMSPLHF. CDR3 sequence (DNA): TGTGCCAGCAGTGCCACCCCGACAGGGATGTCACCCCTCCACTTT.

The chain recombines TRBV6-8 with TRBJ2-7; 7 bases are a match to TRBD2. The CDR3 runs 16 residues. The J segment lost 0 bases and the V segment lost 5 bases, leaving 10 bases of the junction unmatched. The germline CDR1 and CDR2 sequences are MNHGY and SAAAGT. In DNA, the CDR3 is TGTGCCAGCAGTGCCGGTGCGGGAGTGTCCTCCTACGAGCAGTACGTC. This encodes CASSAGAGVSSYEQYV.

In its sample, this clonotype was seen a few times. V is TRBV18 and J is TRBJ1-1; D ambiguous. V was shortened by 3 bases and J by 7 bases, with 9 bases between the two germline ends. In germline, CDR1 is KGHSH, CDR2 LQKENI. The CDR3 extends over 12 amino acids. The DNA of the CDR3 is TGTGCCAGCTCACCGCGGACGGGTGAAGCTTTCTTT. Residues: CASSPRTGEAFF.